This TCR beta chain was observed in a study of cytomegalovirus exposure and HLA in healthy donors. The PCR contained 60 Vbeta and 13 Jbeta primers. Measured with immunoSEQ multiplex PCR; TCRdb has only the in-frame clones, and not every one. The table has around 67,000 clones, around 64% seen once; the top ten hold 3% to 3.5%. For this clone: Its antigen remains unknown. Germline and junction disagree at one end, which may indicate a read error.

The study, taken as a whole, reports: CMV serostatus was the sole immune exposure information available.

CDR3 size: 17 residues. CDR1 and CDR2 from the germline V gene are SGHRS and YFSETQ. This chain links TRBV5-1 with TRBJ2-3, with 15 bases lining up with TRBD2. The sequence was collected from a woman between 50 and 59 years old in good health and CMV-seronegative. Sequencing was done on a sample of PBMCs. Here the CDR3 DNA reads TGCGTCAGCAGCTCTGGACTAGCGGGAGGGCGCACAGATACGCAGTATTTT. Encoded protein: CVSSSGLAGGRTDTQYF.